What follows describes a single T cell receptor (beta chain). Its matching antigen is unknown. This CDR3 has 12 amino acids. Trimming stripped 8 bases from V and 0 bases from J, with 10 bases between. Per germline, CDR1 SQVTM and CDR2 ANQGSEA. Hyperthyroidism, newly diagnosed and lasting under 2 months, affected patients aged 18 to 65. The PBMCs were taken from 10 ml of fresh peripheral blood. RNA transcripts provided the source from which TCR beta CDR3 regions were amplified. During a first-round RT-PCR of the TCR CDR3, the HTBI primer set was used. TCRdb used MiXCR to reprocess the multiplex PCR reads, holding one entry per CDR3 protein. This table holds roughly 100,000 distinct CDR3 sequences, about 45% found once. The data were taken from a study of T cells in Graves' hyperthyroidism and ophthalmopathy. Study-wide results and caveats: Before onset, ophthalmopathy was predicted by the model a median roughly six months earlier. In the blood, most expanded thyroid clonotypes above 0.001 appeared as well.

This sequence was found in a middle-aged man with Graves' hyperthyroidism. Sequenced input: blood. The V gene is TRBV29-1, the J gene TRBJ1-2, with D possibly TRBD1 on 5 matching bases. CDR3 nucleotide sequence: TGCAGCAGGCGGGGGACTAACTATGGCTACACCTTC. Translation gives CSRRGTNYGYTF.